This note documents a single T cell receptor (beta chain) sequence. No antigen is known for it. This CDR3 is built from 10 residues. Looked up from germline, CDR1 is WSHSY and CDR2 is SAAADI. V was pared by 9 bases and J by 3 bases, with 2 bases between. The sample belongs to a study of lymphopenia after photon versus proton radiotherapy. Whole-study findings and limits: Photon-treated patients lost naive T cells and TCR diversity; proton-treated stayed stable. Post-nadir diversity loss with photons came from oligoclonal expansion, particularly CD8+ Temra cells. Authors raise, but do not show, better survival with proton therapy.

Some clones are missing from TCRdb's copy, which holds only in-frame ones; the method was immunoSEQ multiplex PCR. The data show about 53,000 clones, about 83% seen once. The clonotype originates from a man in his fifties with gastric cancer. V usage is TRBV10-2 and J usage is TRBJ2-2; D unclear. Sequencing used peripheral blood, obtained from a patient treated with photon-based radiotherapy. Here the CDR3 reads CASYTGELFF. In DNA, the CDR3 is TGCGCCAGTTACACCGGGGAGCTGTTTTTT.